These 8 T cell receptor beta chains were sequenced from one sample in a study of T cell responses to AZD1222 COVID-19 vaccine. Measured with immunoSEQ multiplex PCR; TCRdb has only the in-frame clones, and not every one. Its clone listing holds 150,000 or so clones. The sample consisted of peripheral blood. Every receptor here comes from an adult in good health.

The V gene is TRBV5-4, the J gene TRBJ2-3, with 7 nucleotides matching TRBD2. CDR3 length: 14 amino acids. After removal of 5 bases from V and 1 base from J, the junction contained 4 bases not matched to a gene. Germline V lookup: CDR1 SGHNT, CDR2 YYREEE (reference sequence). CDR3 in DNA: TGTGCCAGCAGGTTCGCGGGGGGCACAGATACGCAGTATTTT. It is translated as CASRFAGGTDTQYF. The variable domain in full, completed from reference TRBV5-4 and TRBJ2-3, reads ETGVTQSPTHLIKTRGQQVTLRCSSQSGHNTVSWYQQALGQGPQFIFQYYREEENGRGNFPPRFSGLQFPNYSSELNVNALELDDSALYLCASRFAGGTDTQYFGPGTRLTVL.

The chain links TRBV12-3 or TRBV12-4 to TRBJ1-2, with D unresolved. The CDR3 extends over 13 amino acids. The germline V and J ends were trimmed by 3 bases and 4 bases, with 9 bases remaining between them. CDR3: CASSFSGSYGYTF. The CDR3 DNA reads TGTGCCAGCAGTTTTTCAGGAAGCTATGGCTACACCTTC.

The V gene is TRBV15, the J gene TRBJ2-7; D is possibly TRBD1 or TRBD2 (5 bases each). The V end lost 0 bases, the J end lost 4 bases, and 13 bases lay between the germline ends. Germline V gives CDR1 LNHNV, CDR2 YYDKDF (reference sequence). The CDR3 has 15 residues. The chain's CDR3 is CATSRDRGRGYEQYF. CDR3 DNA: TGTGCCACCAGCAGAGATCGGGGAAGGGGTTACGAGCAGTACTTC.

The chain joins TRBV19 to TRBJ2-6; 10 nucleotides match TRBD1. V dropped 6 bases and J dropped 0; count of bases not matched to a gene: 8. This CDR3 contains 18 residues. Per the germline V gene, CDR1 is LNHDA and CDR2 is SQIVND (reference sequence). The CDR3 nucleotides are TGTGCCAGTAGCCGTTTGACAGGGGGCGCCTCTGGGGCCAACGTCCTGACTTTC. As protein: CASSRLTGGASGANVLTF.

The gene calls are TRBV29-1 and TRBJ2-2, with unresolved D. The V gene's germline CDR1 is SQVTM and CDR2 ANQGSEA. CDR3 size: 10 residues. The V end was cut by 6 bases, the J end by 4 bases, with 3 bases between. CDR3 coding DNA: TGCAGCGTCCTCACCGGGGAGCTGTTTTTT. Its protein is CSVLTGELFF.

CDR3 nucleotides: TGTGCCAGCAGTGATCCCGGACAGGCTAGCAATCAGCCCCAGCATTTT. Translated, it gives CASSDPGQASNQPQHF. V gene TRBV2 combines with J gene TRBJ1-5; 7 bases match TRBD1. CDR3 length: 16 amino acids. Germline V gene sequence: CDR1 SNHLY, CDR2 FYNNEI. V was pared by 3 bases and J by 0 bases, with 5 bases of the junction left unmatched.

This chain uses TRBV7-9 with TRBJ2-1; D is ambiguous. V shed 4 bases and J shed 5 bases, with 9 bases lying between them. The CDR3 covers 13 residues. The germline V gene has CDR1 SEHNR and CDR2 FQNEAQ (reference sequence). CDR3: CASSSVANNEQFF. In nucleotides, the CDR3 is TGTGCCAGCAGCTCGGTGGCCAACAATGAGCAGTTCTTC.

This rearrangement joins TRBV7-3 to TRBJ2-5, with TRBD2 as a possible D gene (5 bases). Per the germline V gene, CDR1 is SGHTA and CDR2 is FQGTGA. The CDR3 is 13 amino acids. Trimming took 5 bases from V and 5 from J, leaving 12 bases between them. CDR3 sequence (DNA): TGTGCCAGCAGCCGGGCACGGGATGAGACCCAGTACTTC. Translation: CASSRARDETQYF. Complete variable domain (other parts from reference TRBV7-3 and TRBJ2-5): GAGVSQTPSNKVTEKGKYVELRCDPISGHTALYWYRQSLGQGPEFLIYFQGTGAADDSGLPNDRFFAVRPEGSVSTLKIQRTERGDSAVYLCASSRARDETQYFGPGTRLLVL.